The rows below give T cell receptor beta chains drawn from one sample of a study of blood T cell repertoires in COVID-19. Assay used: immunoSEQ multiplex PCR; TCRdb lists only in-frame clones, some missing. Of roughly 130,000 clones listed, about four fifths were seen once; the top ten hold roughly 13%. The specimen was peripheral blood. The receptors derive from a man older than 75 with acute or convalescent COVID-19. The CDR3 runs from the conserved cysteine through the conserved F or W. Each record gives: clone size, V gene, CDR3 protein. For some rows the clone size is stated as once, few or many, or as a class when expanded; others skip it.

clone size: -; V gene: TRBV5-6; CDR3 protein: CASSLERRGYGYTF
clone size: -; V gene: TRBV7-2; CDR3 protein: CASRGGRDPYEQYF
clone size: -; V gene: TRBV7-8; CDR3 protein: CASSPDREKLFF
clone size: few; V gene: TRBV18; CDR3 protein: CASSLLNQPQHF
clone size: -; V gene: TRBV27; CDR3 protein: CASSFQGVLSYNEQFF
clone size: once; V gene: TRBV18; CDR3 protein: CASSLRVEDTEAFF
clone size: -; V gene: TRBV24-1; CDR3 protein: CATSGSGSPEAFF
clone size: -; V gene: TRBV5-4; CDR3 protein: CASSSGQDNSPLHF
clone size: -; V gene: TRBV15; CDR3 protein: CATSEDRVNTEAFF
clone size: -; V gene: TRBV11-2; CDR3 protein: CASSPRPRFSEAFF
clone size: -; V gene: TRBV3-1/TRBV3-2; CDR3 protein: CASSRAGGRGISYEQYF
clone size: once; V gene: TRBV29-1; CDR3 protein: CSVERLGAEAFF
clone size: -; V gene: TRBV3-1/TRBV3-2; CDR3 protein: CASRLRESNTEAFF
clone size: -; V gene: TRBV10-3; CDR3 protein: CAISHGLARNEQFF
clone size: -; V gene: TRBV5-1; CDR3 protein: CASSLADPGGETQYF
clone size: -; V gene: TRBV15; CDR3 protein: CATSRASAGFVAFF
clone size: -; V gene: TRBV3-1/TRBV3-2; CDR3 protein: CASSQEGRGTNQPQHF